A single sample is the source of the 21 T cell receptor beta chains below, sequenced in a study of blood T cell repertoires in COVID-19. TCRdb's table, derived via immunoSEQ multiplex PCR, lists solely in-frame clones and lacks some. The repertoire holds 59,000 or so clones, approximately 82% seen once, with roughly 5% in the top ten. The specimen sequenced was peripheral blood. The source is a human donor in a cohort sampled during active COVID-19.

The rearrangement joins TRBV7-2 to TRBJ2-1, with 12 bases matching TRBD2. V was clipped by 4 bases and J by 4 bases; unmatched bases: 11. The CDR3 loop spans 18 amino acids. CDR1 and CDR2 (germline): SGHTA, FQGNSA. In DNA form, the CDR3 reads TGTGCCAGCAGCTCGTTCATACGGACTAGCGGGGTATACAATGAGCAGTTCTTC. Amino acids: CASSSFIRTSGVYNEQFF.

The V and J genes are TRBV4-1 and TRBJ1-2; tentative D call: TRBD1 (5 bases). V lost 0 bases to trimming and J lost 4 bases, with 12 bases between them. The CDR3 length is 15 residues. Germline V gene lookup returns CDR1 MGHRA and CDR2 YSYEKL. In nucleotides, the CDR3 is TGCGCCAGCAGCCAAGATGCACAGGTCGGCTATGGCTACACCTTC. This encodes CASSQDAQVGYGYTF.

In this sample, this clone turned up once. The chain links TRBV13 to TRBJ1-2; 7 positions agree with TRBD1. Losses at the gene ends were 5 bases for V and 5 bases for J; bases not matched to a gene: 8. Looked up from germline, CDR1 is PRHDT and CDR2 is FYEKMQ (reference sequence). There are 14 residues in the CDR3. The CDR3 nucleotides are TGTGCCAGCAGCCGGAAGGGGGCCTCGTATGGCTACACCTTC. It encodes CASSRKGASYGYTF.

The V gene is TRBV5-1, the J gene TRBJ2-1, with D possibly being TRBD1 (8 bases). The V gene lost 4 bases and the J gene lost 8 bases, with 25 bases spanning the gap. This CDR3 contains 17 residues. Germline CDR1 is SGHRS and CDR2 is YFSETQ. The CDR3 region has the DNA TGCGCCAGCAGCCCGGCCTACAGGGGGGGCGCCGTATATGAGCAGTTCTTC. It translates to CASSPAYRGGAVYEQFF.

The chain employs TRBV30 and TRBJ2-3; weak D call: TRBD2 (6 bases). Germline loops: CDR1 GTSNPN, CDR2 SVGIG (reference sequence). This CDR3 is built from 11 residues. V lost 4 bases, J lost 4 bases, and 6 bases lay in between. CDR3: CAWTGADTQYF. The CDR3 nucleotides read TGTGCCTGGACGGGGGCAGATACGCAGTATTTT.

The sample holds one count of this clone. This chain joins TRBV30 and TRBJ1-4; D remains ambiguous. This CDR3 region has 14 residues. Germline assignment: CDR1 GTSNPN and CDR2 SVGIG (reference sequence). CDR3 sequence (DNA): TGTGCGCCCCCCTCAGTTGCAACTAATGAAAAACTGTTTTTT. Protein sequence: CAPPSVATNEKLFF.

The V gene is TRBV7-9, the J gene TRBJ1-2; D might be TRBD1 (6 bases). From germline, CDR1 is SEHNR and CDR2 FQNEAQ (reference sequence). CDR3 length: 14 residues. Trimming removed 2 bases at V and 8 bases at J, with 15 bases between. The CDR3 DNA reads TGTGCCAGCAGCTTAACGACCGGACAGAAGGGCTACACCTTC. Its translation: CASSLTTGQKGYTF.

This chain connects TRBV6-6 to TRBJ2-7, with 11 positions matching TRBD1. This CDR3 comprises 15 residues. Germline CDR1 MNHNY, CDR2 SVGAGI (reference sequence). Unmatched junction bases numbered 6, after V lost 5 bases and J lost 3 bases. The CDR3 DNA follows: TGTGCCAGCAGTCCCCGGACAGGGGGCTTCTACGAGCAGTACTTC. Protein product: CASSPRTGGFYEQYF.

The table lists this clone with a count of one. This sequence joins TRBV7-7 and TRBJ2-1; 9 bases fit TRBD2. The length of the CDR3 is 16 residues. The ends lost 4 bases at V and 6 bases at J; junction bases unmatched: 10. Per germline, CDR1 SSHAT and CDR2 FNYEAQ (reference sequence). The CDR3 bases are TGTGCCAGCAGCTCCTCGGGAGCGGGGGGTTCCAATGAGCAGTTCTTC. Translated: CASSSSGAGGSNEQFF. Full variable domain (remainder filled in from reference TRBV7-7 and TRBJ2-1): GAGVSQSPRYKVTKRGQDVTLRCDPISSHATLYWYQQALGQGPEFLTYFNYEAQPDKSGLPSDRFSAERPEGSISTLTIQRTEQRDSAMYRCASSSSGAGGSNEQFFGPGTRLTVL.

This chain uses TRBV3-1 (or the pseudogene TRBV3-2) with TRBJ1-6; tentative D call: TRBD1 (5 bases). The CDR3 runs to 14 residues. The germline V gene has CDR1 LGHDT and CDR2 YNNKEL (reference sequence). With 10 bases removed from V and 0 bases from J, the gap between germline ends came to 10 bases. CDR3 DNA: TGTGCCACGCGGGGGGGCTCCTATAATTCACCCCTCCACTTT. It encodes CATRGGSYNSPLHF.

The genes are TRBV27 and TRBJ2-7; 8 nucleotides align to TRBD2. The CDR3 runs to 15 residues. V trimming: 4 bases; J trimming: 4 bases; junction bases outside the gene matches: 9. Germline CDR1 is MNHEY and CDR2 is SMNVEV (reference sequence). The CDR3 region has the DNA TGTGCCAGCAGTTCCCGGGGGGGACCAGCTTACGAGCAGTACTTC. Encoded protein: CASSSRGGPAYEQYF.

The CDR3 region has the DNA TGTGCCAGCAGCTTAGTAGCGGGCCCGGGGGGCTACACCTTC. This encodes CASSLVAGPGGYTF. The chain recombines TRBV7-2 with TRBJ1-2, with D hard to call. Trimming cost V 1 base and J 8 bases, with 14 bases left between them. CDR3 length equals 14 residues. Germline lookup yields CDR1 SGHTA and CDR2 FQGNSA.

The V and J genes are TRBV6-1 and TRBJ1-4, with 10 positions matching TRBD1. V lost 0 bases and J lost 5; bases outside the gene matches: 3. The CDR3 is 16 amino acids. The V gene's germline CDR1 is MNHNS and CDR2 SASEGT. The CDR3 protein is CASSEAMGQGNEKLFF. The CDR3 bases are TGTGCCAGCAGTGAAGCGATGGGACAGGGGAATGAAAAACTGTTTTTT.

The rearrangement links TRBV5-4 to TRBJ2-3, with TRBD2 matching over 15 bases. CDR1 SGHNT and CDR2 YYREEE come from the germline V gene (reference sequence). The CDR3 extends over 16 amino acids. Trimming at V came to 4 bases and at J to 5 bases, leaving 5 bases not matched to a gene. DNA of the CDR3: TGTGCCAGCAGCCCGGGACTAGCGGGGGGTGAAGATACGCAGTATTTT. Protein product: CASSPGLAGGEDTQYF.

The chain recombines TRBV5-4 with TRBJ2-3; 8 positions match TRBD2. The J segment lost 1 base and the V segment lost 1 base, leaving 5 bases of the junction unmatched. This CDR3 is built from 16 residues. The germline V gene encodes CDR1 SGHNT and CDR2 YYREEE (reference sequence). The CDR3 DNA sequence: TGTGCCAGCAGCTTGAGGCTCGGGGGGGGCACAGATACGCAGTATTTT. The encoded protein is CASSLRLGGGTDTQYF.

The V and J genes are TRBV3-1 (or the pseudogene TRBV3-2) and TRBJ2-3, with D possibly being TRBD2 (7 bases). Germline loops: CDR1 LGHDT, CDR2 YNNKEL (reference sequence). The CDR3 length is 14 residues. With 6 bases removed from V and 0 bases from J, the gap between germline ends came to 10 bases. CDR3 sequence reads: CASRGGGSTDTQYF. The DNA of the CDR3 is TGTGCCAGCAGAGGGGGGGGTAGCACAGATACGCAGTATTTT.

This clone was observed a single time. V is TRBV6-2 or TRBV6-3 and J is TRBJ2-7; D is unresolved. The V end was cut by 0 bases, the J end by 6 bases, with 15 bases between. This CDR3 has 15 amino acids. Germline assignment: CDR1 MNHEY and CDR2 SVGEGT. CDR3 in amino acids: CASSYSTGSSLEQYF. The CDR3 DNA is TGTGCCAGCAGTTACTCGACGGGTAGTTCCCTCGAGCAGTACTTC.

This chain connects TRBV4-1 to TRBJ2-1; D is perhaps TRBD2 (5 bases). Deletions cut 0 bases from V and 9 bases from J, with 21 bases between. The CDR3 length is 17 residues. Germline V gene lookup returns CDR1 MGHRA and CDR2 YSYEKL. The CDR3 loop reads CASSQDETTLNSGEQFF. The CDR3 DNA sequence: TGCGCCAGCAGCCAAGATGAGACTACCCTGAATTCTGGTGAGCAGTTCTTC.

The rearrangement uses TRBV27 and TRBJ2-1; 16 bases fit TRBD2. The germline gives CDR1 MNHEY, CDR2 SMNVEV (reference sequence). J was trimmed by 2 bases and V by 0 bases; bases with no gene match: 4. CDR3 size: 19 residues. CDR3 residues: CASSLSPGLAGGPYNEQFF. The CDR3 nucleotides read TGTGCCAGCAGTTTATCGCCGGGACTAGCGGGGGGGCCCTACAATGAGCAGTTCTTC.

This clone is medium-sized. The chain is built from TRBV7-2 and TRBJ1-1; 8 bases map to TRBD1. Trimming at V came to 4 bases and at J to 5 bases, leaving 6 bases not matched to a gene. This CDR3 comprises 14 residues. Per germline, CDR1 SGHTA and CDR2 FQGNSA. CDR3 amino acids: CASSSQGGGTEAFF. Here the CDR3 DNA reads TGTGCCAGCAGCTCACAGGGGGGAGGTACTGAAGCTTTCTTT.

The chain employs TRBV5-1 and TRBJ2-3; D may be TRBD1 (5 bases). The CDR3 extends over 14 amino acids. CDR1 is SGHRS and CDR2 is YFSETQ in the germline V gene. V was pared by 5 bases and J by 2 bases, with 12 bases between. CDR3 region: CASSVDTITDTQYF. The CDR3 nucleotides read TGCGCCAGCAGTGTGGACACAATCACAGATACGCAGTATTTT.